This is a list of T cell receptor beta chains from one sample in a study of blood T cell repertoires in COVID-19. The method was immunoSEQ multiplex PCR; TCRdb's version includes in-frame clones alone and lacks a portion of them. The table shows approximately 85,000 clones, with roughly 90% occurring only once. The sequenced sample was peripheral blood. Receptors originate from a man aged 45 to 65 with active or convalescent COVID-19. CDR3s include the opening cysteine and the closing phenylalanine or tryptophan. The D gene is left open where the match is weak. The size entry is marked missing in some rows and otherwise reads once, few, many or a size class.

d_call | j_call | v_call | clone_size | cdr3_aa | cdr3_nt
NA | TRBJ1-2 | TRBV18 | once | CASSLVTDNYGYTF | TGTGCCAGCTCACTAGTTACAGATAACTATGGCTACACCTTC
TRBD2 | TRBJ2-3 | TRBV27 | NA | CASSRGTSGVGDTQYF | TGTGCCAGCAGTCGCGGGACTAGCGGGGTGGGAGATACGCAGTATTTT
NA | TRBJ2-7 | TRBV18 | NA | CASSPTLRRDSYEQYF | TGTGCCAGCTCACCTACTCTCCGGCGGGACTCCTACGAGCAGTACTTC
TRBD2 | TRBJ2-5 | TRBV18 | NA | CASSPLAGDQETQYF | TGTGCCAGCTCACCGCTAGCGGGGGACCAAGAGACCCAGTACTTC
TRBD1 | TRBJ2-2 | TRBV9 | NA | CASSSSRDSTGELFF | TGTGCCAGCAGCTCATCAAGGGACAGTACCGGGGAGCTGTTTTTT
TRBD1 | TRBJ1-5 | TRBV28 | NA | CASRAGTGSGVPQHF | TGTGCCAGCAGAGCCGGGACAGGGTCTGGGGTGCCCCAGCATTTT
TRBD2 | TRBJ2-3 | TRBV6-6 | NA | CASSQIAGGPRTDTQYF | TGTGCCAGCAGTCAGATAGCGGGGGGCCCCCGAACAGATACGCAGTATTTT
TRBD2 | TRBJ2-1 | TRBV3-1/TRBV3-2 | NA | CASSPTTSGSYNEQFF | TGTGCCAGCAGCCCTACGACTAGCGGTTCCTACAATGAGCAGTTCTTC
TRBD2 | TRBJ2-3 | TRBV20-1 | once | CSAQRGDTQYF | TGCAGTGCCCAGCGGGGGGATACGCAGTATTTT
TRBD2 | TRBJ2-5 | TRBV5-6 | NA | CASSQRLAGVRETQYF | TGTGCCAGCAGCCAAAGACTAGCGGGGGTTCGGGAGACCCAGTACTTC
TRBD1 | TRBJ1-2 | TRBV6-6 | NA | CASSLGQGGVGSYGYTF | TGTGCCAGCAGTCTCGGACAGGGAGGGGTGGGAAGCTATGGCTACACCTTC
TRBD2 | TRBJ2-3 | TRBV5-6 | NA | CASSTTGGGRPGTQYF | TGTGCCAGCAGCACTACGGGGGGAGGTAGGCCGGGTACGCAGTATTTT